This T cell receptor beta chain was profiled in a study of T cells in Graves' hyperthyroidism and ophthalmopathy. Study results and limitations: Blood samples included most of the expanded thyroid clonotypes exceeding 0.001.

Amplification of TCR beta CDR3 regions used RNA as the template. A first-round RT-PCR of the TCR CDR3 used the HTBI primer set. TCRdb called the multiplex PCR reads again in MiXCR, with one record for every CDR3 protein. The sample lists hundreds of thousands of distinct CDR3 sequences, around 15% seen once, with roughly a fifth in the top ten. A remark on this clonotype: Its specificity is unknown.

The CDR3 spans 12 residues. Looked up from germline, CDR1 is MDHEN and CDR2 is SYDVKM. The ends were cut back, 5 bases at V and 9 bases at J, with 8 bases in the middle. This clonotype was obtained from a woman in her sixties with Graves' ophthalmopathy. V and J are TRBV28 and TRBJ1-6; D gene ambiguous. Material: blood. CDR3 nucleotide sequence: TGTGCCAGCAGTGAACAGATTTCACCCCTCCACTTT. It translates to CASSEQISPLHF.